A single sample is the source of the 2 T cell receptor beta chains below, sequenced in a study of response to subunit inactivated influenza vaccine. TCRdb called the RT-PCR reads again in MiXCR, with one record for every CDR3 protein. The data contain roughly 500,000 distinct CDR3 sequences, 25% of them seen just once; the ten biggest clones take up around 1.8%. This sample comprised CD4+ T cells sorted from PBMCs, obtained around 5 days after vaccination. These receptor sequences come from a man aged 50 or older who received an inactivated influenza vaccine.

The rearrangement links TRBV27 to TRBJ2-7; TRBD1 matches at 8 bases. V shed 1 base, J shed 3 bases, and the junction held 14 bases outside the gene matches. The germline V gene has CDR1 MNHEY and CDR2 SMNVEV (reference sequence). The CDR3 runs to 18 residues. The CDR3 DNA reads TGTGCCAGCAGTTTATTACCCCCCGACAGGGGAGTATACTACGAGCAGTACTTC. Protein product: CASSLLPPDRGVYYEQYF.

This clonotype was seen a handful of times. In nucleotides, the CDR3 is TGTGCCAGCAGCGATCTCCCCGGGGTAGCGAAGAGGGAGCAGTACTTC. This translates into CASSDLPGVAKREQYF. V gene TRBV7-2 combines with J gene TRBJ2-7; weak D call: TRBD2 (5 bases). This CDR3 spans 16 amino acids. The V end lost 5 bases, the J end lost 7 bases, and 24 bases lay between the germline ends. Looked up from germline, CDR1 is SGHTA and CDR2 is FQGNSA.